Here is one T cell receptor beta chain with its context. No antigen is known for it. No quality values exist for individual bases; no much larger clone is one base distant. The CDR3 runs 14 residues from the cysteine to the phenylalanine. Only the CDR3 DNA is retained, 42 bases long and in frame from the first base. According to the germline V gene, CDR1 reads WSHSY and CDR2 reads SAAADI. V was cut back by 3 bases and J by 3 bases, leaving a gap of 9 bases between them. TCR CDR3 regions were amplified from genomic DNA by multiplex PCR using the deep immunoSEQ assay. For each cell subset, the extracted genomic DNA was distributed evenly across all wells of several immunoSEQ 96-well plates, and each plate served as one replicate. Each replicate PCR for sorted subsets received roughly 0.2 ug genomic DNA, equal to roughly 33,000 T cell genomes. Purified libraries were measured with a Qubit 3.0 fluorometer, size-checked on a Bioanalyzer 2100, and measured again with the KAPA Library Quantification kit. A separate single-read 150-cycle Illumina NextSeq 550 flow cell was used to sequence each immunoSEQ 96-well plate. Concerning the study's data processing: The immunoSEQ output contained only junctional sequences without quality scores, so filtering could not match that applied to full-length reads. Sequences were annotated with PyIR, a Python wrapper for IgBLAST v1.9, using IMGT germline references to assign V/J genes and CDR3. Reads with weak V/J assignments (E-value above 1e-6), missing CDR3, stop codons, out-of-frame junctions, or ambiguous translated residues were removed. V3J clonotypes were defined as sequences sharing the same inferred V gene, J gene, and CDR3 amino acid sequence. Percentage overlap between repertoires was calculated by dividing the number of shared unique clonotypes by the size of the smaller repertoire. Repertoire richness was assessed with RTK rarefaction, the Chao1 estimator, and Recon v2.1 estimates of unobserved clonotypes. Generation probabilities were computed with OLGA for all TCRbeta clonotypes obtained by the gDNA method from several donors. This immuneACCESS table, as held by TCRdb, lists in-frame sequences with V and J called but not all clones. Of the missing ones, under half trace to an unresolved V gene in checked studies; the others have no known cause. V, J and clone size reflect that table, while D and trimming were determined from the DNA. The sample table lists 230,000 or so clones, approximately 65% of them with a count of one. The top ten clones comprise roughly 11% of the sample.

This specimen comes from a study of shared clonotypes between healthy human individuals (dated by TCRdb to 2018 to 2021). Some background on the complete study: A few men and two women, aged 18 to 49 years, made up the cohort. For each donor, CD4 naive and CD4 memory were each run on three plates, CD8 naive on two plates, and CD8 memory on one plate. To estimate repertoire size and how much clonotypes are shared between individuals, the study performed deep sequencing of blood TCR repertoires from a handful of healthy adults. To increase sequencing depth and limit assay-specific biases, different laboratories used diverse techniques to prepare libraries and sequence TCR repertoires. Each donor's leukapheresis produced roughly between about 0.9 and 9.5 billion PBMCs.

Study-wide conclusions, independent of this receptor: Even with the large sequencing depth, rarefaction of the sorted-subset datasets indicated that sequencing was incomplete. Naive subsets generally had larger estimated clonotype richness than memory subsets did. Pairwise subsampling led to the expectation that sequencing depth would affect the degree of clonotype sharing among donors. Clonotypes shared by all four sorted-subset donors showed higher generation probabilities than non-shared clonotypes. Across a handful of donors, approximately 4.6% of naive CD4, 3.5% of naive CD8, about 2.3% of memory CD4, and around 0.4% of memory CD8 clonotypes were shared. Sampling was restricted to blood, and TCR repertoires in tissues likely differ from the TCR repertoires found in blood. The small number of donors limited the genetic and exposure-history diversity represented.

The donors were healthy, HIV-negative adults who had no recently reported acute infections or vaccinations. All donors were Caucasian adults living in Nashville, Tennessee, USA. CD4+ T cells were enriched through magnetic negative selection, after which naive cells were positively selected on CD45RA and the remaining negative fraction served as the memory subset. Blood was obtained by leukapheresis, after which PBMCs were separated by Ficoll-Histopaque density gradient centrifugation and cryopreserved in liquid nitrogen vapor phase. Analytical flow cytometry was used to check the purity and quantity of every magnetically sorted T cell population. Each sorted fraction had its genomic DNA isolated and then quantified by UV absorbance on a Nanodrop 2000c.

This TCR came from a man aged 30 to 45 in good health. The sequencing sample was made of memory CD4+ T cells sorted from blood. According to the study, the label for this sample's cell subset or site signals: CD45RA-negative fraction. Here the chain combines TRBV10-2 and TRBJ1-5; TRBD1 is a possible D gene, resting on 5 matching bases. The CDR3 protein: CASSESGLNQPQHF. At the DNA level, the sequence is TGCGCCAGCAGTGAATCGGGGCTCAATCAGCCCCAGCATTTT.